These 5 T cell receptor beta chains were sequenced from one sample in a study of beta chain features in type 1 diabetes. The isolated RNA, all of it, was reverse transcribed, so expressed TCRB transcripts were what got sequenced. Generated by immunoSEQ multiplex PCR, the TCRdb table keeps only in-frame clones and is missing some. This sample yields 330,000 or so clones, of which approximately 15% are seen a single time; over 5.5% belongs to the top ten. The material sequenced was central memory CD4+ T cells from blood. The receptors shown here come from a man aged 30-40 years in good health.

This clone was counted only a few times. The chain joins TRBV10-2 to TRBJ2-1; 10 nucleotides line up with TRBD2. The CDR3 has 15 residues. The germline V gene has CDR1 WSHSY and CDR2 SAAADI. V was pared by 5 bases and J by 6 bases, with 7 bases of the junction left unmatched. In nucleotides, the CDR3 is TGCGCCAGCAGTTCTCTAGCGGGGGCGCCCAATGAGCAGTTCTTC. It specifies CASSSLAGAPNEQFF.

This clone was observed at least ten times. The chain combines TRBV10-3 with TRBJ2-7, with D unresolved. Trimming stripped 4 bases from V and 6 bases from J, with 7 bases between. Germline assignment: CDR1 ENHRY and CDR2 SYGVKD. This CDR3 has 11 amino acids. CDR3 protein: CAISGGREQYV. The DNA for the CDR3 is TGTGCCATCAGTGGAGGCCGCGAGCAGTACGTC.

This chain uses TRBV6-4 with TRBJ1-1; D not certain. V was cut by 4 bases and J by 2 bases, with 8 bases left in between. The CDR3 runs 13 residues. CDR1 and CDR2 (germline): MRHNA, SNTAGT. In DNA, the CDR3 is TGTGCCAGCAGTGTCGAGAGTAACACTGAAGCTTTCTTT. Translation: CASSVESNTEAFF.

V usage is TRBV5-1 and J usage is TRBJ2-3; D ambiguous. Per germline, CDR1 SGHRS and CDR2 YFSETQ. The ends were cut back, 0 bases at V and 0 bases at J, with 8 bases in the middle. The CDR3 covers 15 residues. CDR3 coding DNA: TGCGCCAGCAGCTTGGCCGGTTCGAGCACAGATACGCAGTATTTT. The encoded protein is CASSLAGSSTDTQYF.

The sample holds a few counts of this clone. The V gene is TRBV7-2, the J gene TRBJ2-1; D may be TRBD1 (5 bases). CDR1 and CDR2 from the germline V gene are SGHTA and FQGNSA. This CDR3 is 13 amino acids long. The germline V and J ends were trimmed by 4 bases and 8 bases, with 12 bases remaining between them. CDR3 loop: CASSSGPRDEQFF. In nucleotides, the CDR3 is TGTGCCAGCAGCTCGGGCCCCAGGGATGAGCAGTTCTTC.